The sequence of this TCR beta chain was determined in a study of human T cells and chemical hapten exposure. Study in general: Mostly female, the patients presented with alopecia areata, totalis or universalis.

In TCRdb, the RACE reads were re-called with MiXCR into one record per CDR3 protein. The table shows 180,000 or so distinct CDR3 sequences, with about 14% occurring only once. As to this clonotype: The antigen is unknown.

Time point: patch test 1, 2 weeks after DPC sensitization. Treatment indicated: therapeutic diphenylcyclopropenone sensitization with weekly scalp DPC. Study results and caveats: Expanded TCRs clustered into significantly more large CDR3 similarity groups than controls, the analysis revealed.

This CDR3 has 17 amino acids. Trimming removed 0 bases from V and 7 bases from J; junction bases left unmatched: 12. Germline values: CDR1 DFQATT, CDR2 SNEGSKA (reference sequence). This chain connects TRBV20-1 to TRBJ1-6; the match to TRBD1 covers 7 bases. The sample was whole blood, taken in connection with sensitization to the hapten diphenylcyclopropenone (DPC). This TCR was recovered from a woman younger than 45 with alopecia areata. Some clones in this sample may be carry-over from other donors' samples. In nucleotides, the CDR3 is TGCAGTGCTAGAGATGTCCCGAGACAGGGAGTCAATTCACCCCTCCACTTT. It is translated as CSARDVPRQGVNSPLHF.